This T cell receptor beta chain was recovered during a study of human T cells and chemical hapten exposure. Overall study context: Researchers reported sensitizing a 2 cm by 2 cm upper inner arm skin site with 2% DPC. Whole-study results and caveats: PT1 expanded TCR numbers rose with patch test score. Healthy individuals' immune responses may differ from those of donors, who had alopecia.

The V gene lost 5 bases and the J gene lost 0 bases, with 20 bases spanning the gap. The CDR3 has 18 residues. Germline V gene data show CDR1 as MDHEN and CDR2 as SYDVKM. Worth noting for this clonotype: Antigen unknown.

Noted time point: patch test 2, 6 weeks after DPC sensitization. As for treatment: therapeutic diphenylcyclopropenone sensitization with weekly scalp DPC. TCRdb itself ran the RACE reads through MiXCR, one entry per CDR3 protein. The sample lists about 380,000 distinct CDR3 sequences; around 6% were seen once. Sequencing was performed on whole blood, taken in connection with sensitization to the hapten diphenylcyclopropenone (DPC). The receptor comes from a woman aged 18-29 years with alopecia areata. Some clones in this sample may be carry-over from other donors' samples. The chain links TRBV28 to TRBJ1-3; D unresolved. CDR3 sequence reads: CASSPPTLKRVSGNTIYF. For the CDR3, the DNA is TGTGCCAGCAGTCCTCCCACCCTCAAGAGAGTCTCTGGAAACACCATATATTTT.